This TCR beta chain derives from a study of blood T cell repertoires in COVID-19. Study-wide background: T cells, B-cell-depleted T cells, or PBMCs supplied cDNA or gDNA.

In the original analysis: Nucleated cell number was recorded as an estimate derived from reference gene primer amplification. Data came from immunoSEQ multiplex PCR; TCRdb stores just in-frame clones and leaves some out. V, J and clone size were drawn from that table, and D and trimming were deduced from the DNA. Among about 130,000 clones, approximately 80% were seen once, and the ten largest hold 3%. Trimming cost V 3 bases and J 4 bases; bases outside gene matches: 4. CDR1 and CDR2 (germline): MRHNA, SNTAGT. The CDR3 spans 16 residues. This clonotype originated in an elderly woman with acute or convalescent COVID-19. Sample: peripheral blood. The chain links TRBV6-4 to TRBJ2-3, with TRBD2 identical over 13 bases. CDR3 loop: CASSEKTSGGSDTQYF. The CDR3, as DNA: TGTGCCAGCAGTGAAAAGACTAGCGGGGGGTCAGATACGCAGTATTTT.